These T cell receptor beta chains were read from a single sample in a study of post-analysis software for immune sequencing data. TCRdb ran MiXCR on the PCR reads and lists one entry per CDR3 protein. The sample includes approximately 570,000 distinct CDR3 sequences, around 47% of them seen just once. The sequencing input was blood. The source of these receptors is a girl between 10 and 17 years old with multiple sclerosis. Both conserved end residues are part of each CDR3. Fields, in order: V gene, D gene, J gene, clone size, CDR3 DNA, CDR3 protein. D genes are given only for firm matches. Not all rows give a size; the values are once, few, many and, for expanded clones, a class.

V gene: TRBV5-5
D gene: TRBD1
J gene: TRBJ1-4
clone size: .
CDR3 DNA: TGTGCCAGCAGCTCGACCGGGACAGGGCGTGAAAAACTGTTTTTT
CDR3 protein: CASSSTGTGREKLFF

V gene: TRBV5-1
D gene: .
J gene: TRBJ2-3
clone size: .
CDR3 DNA: TGCGCCAGCAGGCAGAGCTTCACAGATACGCAGTATTTT
CDR3 protein: CASRQSFTDTQYF

V gene: TRBV6-5
D gene: .
J gene: TRBJ2-7
clone size: .
CDR3 DNA: TGTGCCAGCAGTTGGTGGGGAGAGCAGTACTTC
CDR3 protein: CASSWWGEQYF

V gene: TRBV29-1
D gene: TRBD1
J gene: TRBJ1-2
clone size: .
CDR3 DNA: TGCAGCGTTGCGCGGCAGGGGGTTGGCTATGGCTACACCTTC
CDR3 protein: CSVARQGVGYGYTF

V gene: TRBV11-3
D gene: .
J gene: TRBJ2-5
clone size: many
CDR3 DNA: TGTGCCAGCAGCCGCCGGGACGGTGAAGAGACCCAGTACTTC
CDR3 protein: CASSRRDGEETQYF

V gene: TRBV3-1
D gene: TRBD2
J gene: TRBJ2-1
clone size: .
CDR3 DNA: TGTGCCAGCAGGCCTGGGGAGGGACTACGCCGTAATGAGCAGTTCTTC
CDR3 protein: CASRPGEGLRRNEQFF

V gene: TRBV7-2
D gene: .
J gene: TRBJ2-4
clone size: .
CDR3 DNA: TGTGCCAGCAGCTTAGGAATAGATGGCGACATTCAGTACTTC
CDR3 protein: CASSLGIDGDIQYF

V gene: TRBV9
D gene: .
J gene: TRBJ1-5
clone size: .
CDR3 DNA: TGTGCCAGCAGCGCGGACTTGGGACGGAACAATCAGCCCCAGCATTTT
CDR3 protein: CASSADLGRNNQPQHF

V gene: TRBV12-3/TRBV12-4
D gene: .
J gene: TRBJ2-3
clone size: few
CDR3 DNA: TGTGCCAGCAGTTTAGCCGTTAGCTGGGGCACAGATACGCAGTATTTT
CDR3 protein: CASSLAVSWGTDTQYF

V gene: TRBV5-6
D gene: .
J gene: TRBJ1-2
clone size: .
CDR3 DNA: TGTGCCAGCAGCTTAGAGGCGACTTATGGCTACACCTTC
CDR3 protein: CASSLEATYGYTF

V gene: TRBV27
D gene: TRBD1
J gene: TRBJ1-2
clone size: .
CDR3 DNA: TGTGCCAGCAGTTTCCAGGGGGCTGATGGCTACACCTTC
CDR3 protein: CASSFQGADGYTF

V gene: TRBV29-1
D gene: .
J gene: TRBJ2-3
clone size: .
CDR3 DNA: TGCAGCGTTGAGAAGGGGAATACGCAGTATTTT
CDR3 protein: CSVEKGNTQYF

V gene: TRBV12-3/TRBV12-4
D gene: .
J gene: TRBJ1-1
clone size: .
CDR3 DNA: TGTGCCAGCAGTCTCGGGTGGGTGAACGCTGAAGCTTTCTTT
CDR3 protein: CASSLGWVNAEAFF

V gene: TRBV20-1
D gene: .
J gene: TRBJ2-3
clone size: .
CDR3 DNA: TGCAGTGCTGTTACTACTGTTGGCACAGATACGCAGTATTTT
CDR3 protein: CSAVTTVGTDTQYF

V gene: TRBV5-1
D gene: TRBD2
J gene: TRBJ2-1
clone size: .
CDR3 DNA: TGCGCCAGCAGCTTGGCCGTTATCGGGGGGGCGGAGGAGCAGTTCTTC
CDR3 protein: CASSLAVIGGAEEQFF

V gene: TRBV12-3/TRBV12-4
D gene: TRBD1
J gene: TRBJ1-1
clone size: .
CDR3 DNA: TGTGCCAGCAGTCCTTACAGGGGGAGCACTGAAGCTTTCTTT
CDR3 protein: CASSPYRGSTEAFF

V gene: TRBV24-1
D gene: .
J gene: TRBJ2-5
clone size: .
CDR3 DNA: TGTGCCACCAGACACGGGGAGACCCAGTACTTC
CDR3 protein: CATRHGETQYF

V gene: TRBV11-3
D gene: TRBD2
J gene: TRBJ2-1
clone size: .
CDR3 DNA: TGTGCCAGCAGTTTTAGCGGGAGGGCCGGTTATGAGCAGTTCTTC
CDR3 protein: CASSFSGRAGYEQFF

V gene: TRBV25-1
D gene: TRBD1
J gene: TRBJ2-7
clone size: .
CDR3 DNA: TGTGCCAGCACCAGGGGACAGGGAATGTACGAGCAGTACTTC
CDR3 protein: CASTRGQGMYEQYF

V gene: TRBV7-7
D gene: .
J gene: TRBJ2-7
clone size: .
CDR3 DNA: TGTGCCAGCAGCTTAGACCCGAGTGGGGCGCAGTACTTC
CDR3 protein: CASSLDPSGAQYF

V gene: TRBV7-8
D gene: TRBD2
J gene: TRBJ2-3
clone size: .
CDR3 DNA: TGTGCCAGCAGTCATTCTAGCGGGAGTCCACCAGATACGCAGTATTTT
CDR3 protein: CASSHSSGSPPDTQYF

V gene: TRBV20-1
D gene: .
J gene: TRBJ1-2
clone size: .
CDR3 DNA: TGCAGTGCCCGCCCCCTCAGTCCTAACTATGGCTACACCTTC
CDR3 protein: CSARPLSPNYGYTF

V gene: TRBV7-6
D gene: .
J gene: TRBJ2-5
clone size: .
CDR3 DNA: TGTGCCAGCAGCTCTCAGGGGCATCAAGAGACCCAGTACTTC
CDR3 protein: CASSSQGHQETQYF

V gene: TRBV5-5
D gene: TRBD1
J gene: TRBJ2-7
clone size: few
CDR3 DNA: TGTGCCAGCAGCTTGGGGGACAGGAGCGAGCAGTACTTC
CDR3 protein: CASSLGDRSEQYF

V gene: TRBV20-1
D gene: .
J gene: TRBJ2-5
clone size: .
CDR3 DNA: TGCAGTCCCATACCTCCGTTAGGGCAAGAGACCCAGTACTTC
CDR3 protein: CSPIPPLGQETQYF

V gene: TRBV10-3
D gene: .
J gene: TRBJ1-5
clone size: few
CDR3 DNA: TGTGCCACGGGGCCAGTGGATCAGCCCCAGCATTTT
CDR3 protein: CATGPVDQPQHF

V gene: TRBV20-1
D gene: .
J gene: TRBJ2-4
clone size: .
CDR3 DNA: TGCAGTGCTCATAACCGGGCCAAAAACATTCAGTACTTC
CDR3 protein: CSAHNRAKNIQYF

V gene: TRBV5-1
D gene: .
J gene: TRBJ1-1
clone size: .
CDR3 DNA: TGCGCCAGCAGCTTGGATCTCACTGAAGCTTTCTTT
CDR3 protein: CASSLDLTEAFF

V gene: TRBV13
D gene: TRBD2
J gene: TRBJ2-5
clone size: .
CDR3 DNA: TGTGCCAGCAGCCCCTGGGGTAGCGGGATGGAGACCCAGTACTTC
CDR3 protein: CASSPWGSGMETQYF

V gene: TRBV20-1
D gene: TRBD2
J gene: TRBJ2-7
clone size: .
CDR3 DNA: TGCAGTGTCCCGGGACTAACCTCGTCCCAGTACTTC
CDR3 protein: CSVPGLTSSQYF

V gene: TRBV7-9
D gene: .
J gene: TRBJ1-2
clone size: .
CDR3 DNA: TGTGCCAGCAGCTTATCGGTAGCAGGGCTCTATGGCTACACCTTC
CDR3 protein: CASSLSVAGLYGYTF

V gene: TRBV30
D gene: TRBD2
J gene: TRBJ2-7
clone size: few
CDR3 DNA: TGTGCCTGGGGACTAGCCCTATACGAGCAGTACTTC
CDR3 protein: CAWGLALYEQYF

V gene: TRBV6-5
D gene: .
J gene: TRBJ1-1
clone size: .
CDR3 DNA: TGTGCCAGCAGTTACGGGATAGTGAACACTGAAGCTTTCTTT
CDR3 protein: CASSYGIVNTEAFF

V gene: TRBV6-4
D gene: TRBD1
J gene: TRBJ2-1
clone size: many
CDR3 DNA: TGTGCCAGCAGCGGGACAGGGGGCGACTACAATGAGCAGTTCTTC
CDR3 protein: CASSGTGGDYNEQFF

V gene: TRBV2
D gene: .
J gene: TRBJ1-2
clone size: .
CDR3 DNA: TGTGCCAGCAGCCCGGTGTCGGGGAACTATGGCTACACCTTC
CDR3 protein: CASSPVSGNYGYTF

V gene: TRBV10-3
D gene: .
J gene: TRBJ1-2
clone size: few
CDR3 DNA: TGTGCCATCAGTGAGCAGGGGACCTATGGCTACACCTTC
CDR3 protein: CAISEQGTYGYTF

V gene: TRBV5-6
D gene: .
J gene: TRBJ1-6
clone size: few
CDR3 DNA: TGTGCCAGCACCCCCGGGGGGGCAGCCTATAATTCACCCCTCCACTTT
CDR3 protein: CASTPGGAAYNSPLHF

V gene: TRBV6-6
D gene: .
J gene: TRBJ1-1
clone size: .
CDR3 DNA: TGTGCCAGCAGTTATGGCTCGGCGGAGACTGAAGCTTTCTTT
CDR3 protein: CASSYGSAETEAFF

V gene: TRBV7-7
D gene: TRBD2
J gene: TRBJ2-7
clone size: .
CDR3 DNA: TGTGCTAGCAGCTTAGCGGGCCTAGACTACGAGCAGTACTTC
CDR3 protein: CASSLAGLDYEQYF

V gene: TRBV12-3/TRBV12-4
D gene: TRBD1
J gene: TRBJ1-1
clone size: many
CDR3 DNA: TGTGCCAGCAGCCCGGGACAGGGGAACACTGAAGCTTTCTTT
CDR3 protein: CASSPGQGNTEAFF